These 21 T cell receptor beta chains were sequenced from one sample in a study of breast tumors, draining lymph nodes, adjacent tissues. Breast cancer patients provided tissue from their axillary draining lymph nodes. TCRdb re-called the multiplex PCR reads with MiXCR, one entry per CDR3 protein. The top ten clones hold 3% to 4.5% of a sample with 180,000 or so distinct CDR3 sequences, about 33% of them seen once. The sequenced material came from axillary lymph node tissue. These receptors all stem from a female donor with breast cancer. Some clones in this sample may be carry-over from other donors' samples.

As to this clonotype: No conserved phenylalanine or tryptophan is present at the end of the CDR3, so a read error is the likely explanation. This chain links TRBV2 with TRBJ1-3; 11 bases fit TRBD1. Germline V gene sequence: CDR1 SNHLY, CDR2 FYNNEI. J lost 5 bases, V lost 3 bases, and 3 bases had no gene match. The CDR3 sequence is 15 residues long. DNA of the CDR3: TGTGCCAGCAGTGAGGACAGGGGGCTTAGAAACACCATATATTCT. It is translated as CASSEDRGLRNTIYS.

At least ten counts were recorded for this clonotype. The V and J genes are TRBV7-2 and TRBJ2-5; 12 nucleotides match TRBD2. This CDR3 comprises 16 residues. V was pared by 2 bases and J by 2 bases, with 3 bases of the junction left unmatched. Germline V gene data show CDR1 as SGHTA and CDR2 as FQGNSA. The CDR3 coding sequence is TGTGCCAGCAGCTTAAAGGGACTAGCGGGTCAAGAGACCCAGTACTTC. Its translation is CASSLKGLAGQETQYF.

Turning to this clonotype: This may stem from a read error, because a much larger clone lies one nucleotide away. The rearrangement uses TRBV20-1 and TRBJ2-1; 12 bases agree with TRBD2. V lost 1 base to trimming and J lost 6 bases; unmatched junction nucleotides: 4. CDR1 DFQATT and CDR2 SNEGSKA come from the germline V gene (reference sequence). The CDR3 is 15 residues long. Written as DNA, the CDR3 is TGCAGTGCTAGAGGCCTAGCGGGGGGGCCCAATGAGCAGTTCTTC. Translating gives CSARGLAGGPNEQFF.

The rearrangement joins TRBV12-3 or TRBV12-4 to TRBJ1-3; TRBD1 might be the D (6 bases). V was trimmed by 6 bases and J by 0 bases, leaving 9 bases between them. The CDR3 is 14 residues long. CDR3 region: CASSQTGSGNTIYF. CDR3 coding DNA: TGTGCCAGCAGCCAGACAGGCTCTGGAAACACCATATATTTT.

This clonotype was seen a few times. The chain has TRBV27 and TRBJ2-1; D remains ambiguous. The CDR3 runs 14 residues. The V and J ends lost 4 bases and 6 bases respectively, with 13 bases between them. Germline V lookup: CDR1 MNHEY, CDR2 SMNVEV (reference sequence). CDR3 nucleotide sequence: TGTGCCAGCAGTTCCCTCGGTAAACCCAATGAGCAGTTCTTC. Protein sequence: CASSSLGKPNEQFF.

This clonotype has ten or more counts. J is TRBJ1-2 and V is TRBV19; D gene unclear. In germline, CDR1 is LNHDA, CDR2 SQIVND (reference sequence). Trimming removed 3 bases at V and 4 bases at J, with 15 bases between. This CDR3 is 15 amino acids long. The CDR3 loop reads CASSIGVGATYGYTF. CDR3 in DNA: TGTGCCAGTAGTATCGGTGTCGGAGCTACCTATGGCTACACCTTC. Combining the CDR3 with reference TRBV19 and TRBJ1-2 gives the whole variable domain DGGITQSPKYLFRKEGQNVTLSCEQNLNHDAMYWYRQDPGQGLRLIYYSQIVNDFQKGDIAEGYSVSREKKESFPLTVTSAQKNPTAFYLCASSIGVGATYGYTFGSGTRLTVV.

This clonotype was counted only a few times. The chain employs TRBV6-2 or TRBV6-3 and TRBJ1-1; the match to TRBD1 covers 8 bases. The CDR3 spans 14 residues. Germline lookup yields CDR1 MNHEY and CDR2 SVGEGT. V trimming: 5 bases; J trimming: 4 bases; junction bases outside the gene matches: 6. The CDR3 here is CASSGNRGVTEAFF. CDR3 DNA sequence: TGTGCCAGCAGTGGGAACAGGGGGGTCACTGAAGCTTTCTTT.

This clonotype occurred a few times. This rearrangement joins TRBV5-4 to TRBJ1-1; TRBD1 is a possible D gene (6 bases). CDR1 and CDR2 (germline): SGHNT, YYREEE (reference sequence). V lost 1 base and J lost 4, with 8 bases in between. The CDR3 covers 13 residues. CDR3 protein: CASSLLGGTEAFF. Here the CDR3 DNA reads TGTGCCAGCAGCTTGCTAGGGGGCACTGAAGCTTTCTTT. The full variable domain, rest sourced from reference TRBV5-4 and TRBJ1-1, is ETGVTQSPTHLIKTRGQQVTLRCSSQSGHNTVSWYQQALGQGPQFIFQYYREEENGRGNFPPRFSGLQFPNYSSELNVNALELDDSALYLCASSLLGGTEAFFGQGTRLTVV.

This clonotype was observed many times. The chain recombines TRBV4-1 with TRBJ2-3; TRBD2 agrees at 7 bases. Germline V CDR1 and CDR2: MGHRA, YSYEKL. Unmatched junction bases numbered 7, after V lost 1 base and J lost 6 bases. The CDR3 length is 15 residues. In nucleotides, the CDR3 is TGCGCCAGCAGCCAAGTTGAGCGGGGCCCGGATACGCAGTATTTT. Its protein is CASSQVERGPDTQYF.

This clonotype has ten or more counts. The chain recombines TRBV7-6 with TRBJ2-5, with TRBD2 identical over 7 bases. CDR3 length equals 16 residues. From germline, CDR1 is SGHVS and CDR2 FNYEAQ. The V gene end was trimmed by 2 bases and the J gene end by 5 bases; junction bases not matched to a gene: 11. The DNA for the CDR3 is TGTGCCAGCAGCTTAAGGCCTAGCGGAGGAGGGGAGACCCAGTACTTC. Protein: CASSLRPSGGGETQYF.

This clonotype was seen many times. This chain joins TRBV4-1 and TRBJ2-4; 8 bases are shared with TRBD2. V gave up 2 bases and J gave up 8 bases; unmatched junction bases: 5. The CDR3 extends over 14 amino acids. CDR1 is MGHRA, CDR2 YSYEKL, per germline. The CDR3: CASSQFSGGDIQYF. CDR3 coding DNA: TGCGCCAGCAGCCAATTTTCCGGGGGGGACATTCAGTACTTC.

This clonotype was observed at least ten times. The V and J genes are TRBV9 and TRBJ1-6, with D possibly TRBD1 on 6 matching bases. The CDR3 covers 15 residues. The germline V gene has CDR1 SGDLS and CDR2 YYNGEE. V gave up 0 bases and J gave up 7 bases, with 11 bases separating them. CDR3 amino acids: CASSVEGGPNSPLHF. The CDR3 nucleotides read TGTGCCAGCAGCGTAGAAGGGGGACCAAATTCACCCCTCCACTTT.

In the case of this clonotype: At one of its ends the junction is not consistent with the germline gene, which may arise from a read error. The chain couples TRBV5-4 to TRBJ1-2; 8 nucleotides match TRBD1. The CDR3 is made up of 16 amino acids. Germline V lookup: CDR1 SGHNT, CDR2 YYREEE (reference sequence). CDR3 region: CASSPLKPPGGYGYAF. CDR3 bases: TGTGCCAGCAGCCCCTTGAAGCCCCCAGGGGGCTATGGCTACGCCTTC.

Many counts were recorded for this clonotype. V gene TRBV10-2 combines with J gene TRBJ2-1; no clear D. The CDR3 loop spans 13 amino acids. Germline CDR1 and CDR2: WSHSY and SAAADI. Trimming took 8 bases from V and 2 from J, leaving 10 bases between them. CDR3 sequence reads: CASSPQTYNEQFF. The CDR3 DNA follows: TGCGCCAGCTCCCCCCAAACCTACAATGAGCAGTTCTTC.

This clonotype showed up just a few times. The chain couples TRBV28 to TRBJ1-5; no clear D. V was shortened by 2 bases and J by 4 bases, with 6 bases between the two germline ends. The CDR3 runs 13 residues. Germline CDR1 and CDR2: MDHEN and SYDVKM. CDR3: CASSLRWNQPQHF. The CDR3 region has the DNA TGTGCCAGCAGTTTAAGGTGGAATCAGCCCCAGCATTTT.

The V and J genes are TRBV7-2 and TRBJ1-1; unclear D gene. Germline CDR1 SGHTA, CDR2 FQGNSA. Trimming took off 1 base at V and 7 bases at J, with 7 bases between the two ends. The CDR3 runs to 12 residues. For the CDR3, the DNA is TGTGCCAGCAGCTTAGAGGCTATTGAAGCTTTCTTT. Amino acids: CASSLEAIEAFF.

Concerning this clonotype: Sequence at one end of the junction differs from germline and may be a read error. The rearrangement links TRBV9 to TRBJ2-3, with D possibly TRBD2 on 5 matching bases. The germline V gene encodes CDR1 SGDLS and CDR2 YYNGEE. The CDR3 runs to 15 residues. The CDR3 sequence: CASSSRAGFTDTPYF. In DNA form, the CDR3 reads TGTGCCAGCAGCTCGAGGGCGGGCTTCACGGATACGCCGTATTTT.

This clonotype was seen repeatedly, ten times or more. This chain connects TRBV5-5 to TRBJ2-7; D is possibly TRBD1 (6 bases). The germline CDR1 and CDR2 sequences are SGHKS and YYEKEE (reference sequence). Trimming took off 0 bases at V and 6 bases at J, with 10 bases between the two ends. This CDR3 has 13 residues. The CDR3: CASSLDRVGEQYF. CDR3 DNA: TGTGCCAGCAGCTTGGACAGGGTGGGCGAGCAGTACTTC.

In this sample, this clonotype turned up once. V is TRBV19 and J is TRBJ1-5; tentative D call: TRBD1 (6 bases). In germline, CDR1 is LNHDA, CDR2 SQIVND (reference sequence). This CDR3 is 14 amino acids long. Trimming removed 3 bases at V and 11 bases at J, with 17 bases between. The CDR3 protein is CASSMLGAEETQHF. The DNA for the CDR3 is TGTGCCAGTAGTATGTTGGGGGCTGAGGAGACCCAGCATTTT. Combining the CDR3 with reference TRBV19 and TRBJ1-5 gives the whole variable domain DGGITQSPKYLFRKEGQNVTLSCEQNLNHDAMYWYRQDPGQGLRLIYYSQIVNDFQKGDIAEGYSVSREKKESFPLTVTSAQKNPTAFYLCASSMLGAEETQHFGDGTRLSIL.

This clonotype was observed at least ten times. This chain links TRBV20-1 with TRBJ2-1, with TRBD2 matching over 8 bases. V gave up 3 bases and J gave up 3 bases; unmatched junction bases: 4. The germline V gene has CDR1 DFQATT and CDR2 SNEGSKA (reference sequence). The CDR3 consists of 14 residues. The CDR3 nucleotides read TGCAGTGCTAGTTATAGCGGGATCTACAATGAGCAGTTCTTC. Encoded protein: CSASYSGIYNEQFF.

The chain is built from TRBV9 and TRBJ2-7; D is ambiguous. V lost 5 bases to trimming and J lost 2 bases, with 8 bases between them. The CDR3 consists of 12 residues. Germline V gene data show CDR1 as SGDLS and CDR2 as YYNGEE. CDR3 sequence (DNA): TGTGCCAGCAGTTCGCCCGCCTACGAGCAGTACTTC. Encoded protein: CASSSPAYEQYF. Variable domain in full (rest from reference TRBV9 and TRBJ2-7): DSGVTQTPKHLITATGQRVTLRCSPRSGDLSVYWYQQSLDQGLQFLIQYYNGEERAKGNILERFSAQQFPDLHSELNLSSLELGDSALYFCASSSPAYEQYFGPGTRLTVT.